A selection of T cell receptor beta chains follows, all from one sample in a study of glioma-infiltrating T cells after dendritic cell vaccination. This table comes from immunoSEQ multiplex PCR, and its TCRdb copy is limited to in-frame clones, with some not included. The sample shows around 97,000 clones, 81% of them seen only once. This specimen was blood, taken before dendritic cell vaccination. Receptor source: a human donor with glioblastoma. Both conserved end residues are part of each CDR3. Each record gives: D gene, J gene, clone size, V gene, CDR3 protein, CDR3 DNA. A D gene is named only where the DNA matches it firmly. Size values are once, few and many counts, or a class for expanded clones, and some rows have none.

d_call: TRBD1; j_call: TRBJ2-5; clone_size: NA; v_call: TRBV19; cdr3_aa: CASSIGQGRYQETQYF; cdr3_nt: TGTGCCAGTAGTATAGGACAGGGGAGATACCAAGAGACCCAGTACTTC
d_call: NA; j_call: TRBJ1-6; clone_size: NA; v_call: TRBV5-1; cdr3_aa: CASSPQGGNSPLHF; cdr3_nt: TGCGCCAGCAGCCCCCAGGGAGGTAATTCCCCCCTCCACTTT
d_call: TRBD2; j_call: TRBJ2-1; clone_size: once; v_call: TRBV19; cdr3_aa: CASTSRRGSSYNEQFF; cdr3_nt: TGTGCCAGTACCTCGAGGCGGGGGAGCTCCTACAATGAGCAGTTCTTC
d_call: NA; j_call: TRBJ2-7; clone_size: NA; v_call: TRBV9; cdr3_aa: CASSVGGRGYEQYF; cdr3_nt: TGTGCCAGCAGCGTAGGTGGCAGGGGATACGAGCAGTACTTC
d_call: NA; j_call: TRBJ1-1; clone_size: NA; v_call: TRBV30; cdr3_aa: CAWALRQNTEAFF; cdr3_nt: TGTGCCTGGGCCCTCAGGCAGAACACTGAAGCTTTCTTT
d_call: TRBD2; j_call: TRBJ2-3; clone_size: once; v_call: TRBV10-3; cdr3_aa: CAISEFGGADTQYF; cdr3_nt: TGTGCCATCAGTGAGTTCGGGGGGGCAGATACGCAGTATTTT
d_call: NA; j_call: TRBJ1-1; clone_size: NA; v_call: TRBV5-1; cdr3_aa: CASSKEGGDTEAFF; cdr3_nt: TGCGCCAGCAGCAAGGAGGGTGGGGACACTGAAGCTTTCTTT
d_call: TRBD2; j_call: TRBJ2-3; clone_size: NA; v_call: TRBV30; cdr3_aa: CAWSGGLAGVTDTQYF; cdr3_nt: TGTGCCTGGAGTGGGGGGTTAGCGGGCGTCACAGATACGCAGTATTTT
d_call: TRBD1; j_call: TRBJ1-1; clone_size: once; v_call: TRBV10-3; cdr3_aa: CAIRDRGNTEAFF; cdr3_nt: TGTGCCATCAGAGACAGGGGTAACACTGAAGCTTTCTTT
d_call: TRBD2; j_call: TRBJ2-7; clone_size: NA; v_call: TRBV19; cdr3_aa: CASSTSGLAGSYEQYF; cdr3_nt: TGTGCCAGTAGTACCTCGGGACTAGCGGGATCCTACGAGCAGTACTTC
d_call: NA; j_call: TRBJ2-7; clone_size: NA; v_call: TRBV5-1; cdr3_aa: CASSLEGALHEQYF; cdr3_nt: TGCGCCAGCAGCTTGGAAGGGGCACTCCACGAGCAGTACTTC
d_call: NA; j_call: TRBJ2-5; clone_size: few; v_call: TRBV4-1; cdr3_aa: CASSQEATSWVGETQYF; cdr3_nt: TGCGCCAGCAGCCAAGAGGCCACTAGCTGGGTTGGAGAGACCCAGTACTTC
d_call: NA; j_call: TRBJ1-6; clone_size: many; v_call: TRBV6-5; cdr3_aa: CASSYNWRVRSPLHF; cdr3_nt: TGTGCCAGCAGTTACAATTGGCGGGTCCGGTCACCCCTCCACTTT
d_call: NA; j_call: TRBJ1-5; clone_size: NA; v_call: TRBV7-8; cdr3_aa: CASSFQRAGNQPQHF; cdr3_nt: TGTGCCAGCAGCTTTCAGCGAGCGGGCAATCAGCCCCAGCATTTT
d_call: NA; j_call: TRBJ1-1; clone_size: NA; v_call: TRBV30; cdr3_aa: CAWTRNSGRQAFF; cdr3_nt: TGTGCCTGGACAAGAAACTCCGGGAGACAAGCTTTCTTT
d_call: NA; j_call: TRBJ2-1; clone_size: NA; v_call: TRBV12-5; cdr3_aa: CASGLRETRVFHEQFF; cdr3_nt: TGTGCTAGTGGTCTCCGGGAGACTAGGGTTTTCCACGAGCAGTTCTTC
d_call: TRBD1; j_call: TRBJ2-1; clone_size: NA; v_call: TRBV18; cdr3_aa: CASSLRDRVHFEQFF; cdr3_nt: TGTGCCAGCTCCCTCCGGGACAGGGTACACTTTGAGCAGTTCTTC
d_call: NA; j_call: TRBJ2-7; clone_size: NA; v_call: TRBV6-5; cdr3_aa: CASSYSFRELPEQYF; cdr3_nt: TGTGCCAGCAGTTACTCCTTCAGAGAACTACCCGAGCAGTACTTC
d_call: NA; j_call: TRBJ1-4; clone_size: NA; v_call: TRBV30; cdr3_aa: CAWSPGRGGEELFF; cdr3_nt: TGTGCCTGGAGCCCCGGAAGGGGCGGTGAAGAACTGTTTTTT
d_call: TRBD1; j_call: TRBJ1-2; clone_size: NA; v_call: TRBV7-2; cdr3_aa: CASSLSSGGTYGYTF; cdr3_nt: TGTGCCAGCAGCTTAAGTTCAGGGGGGACCTATGGCTACACCTTC
d_call: NA; j_call: TRBJ1-2; clone_size: NA; v_call: TRBV7-2; cdr3_aa: CASSDGGTASNYGYTF; cdr3_nt: TGTGCCAGCAGCGACGGAGGGACGGCCTCTAACTATGGCTACACCTTC
d_call: NA; j_call: TRBJ2-7; clone_size: NA; v_call: TRBV19; cdr3_aa: CASSSGSYEQYF; cdr3_nt: TGTGCCAGTAGTTCAGGGTCCTACGAGCAGTACTTC
d_call: NA; j_call: TRBJ2-5; clone_size: NA; v_call: TRBV5-4; cdr3_aa: CASSRPGESVKTQYF; cdr3_nt: TGTGCCAGCAGCCGGCCGGGGGAGTCGGTAAAGACCCAGTACTTC
d_call: NA; j_call: TRBJ1-3; clone_size: few; v_call: TRBV7-2; cdr3_aa: CASSLMGHGRSGNTIYF; cdr3_nt: TGTGCCAGCAGCTTAATGGGACACGGAAGATCTGGAAACACCATATATTTT
d_call: NA; j_call: TRBJ2-7; clone_size: NA; v_call: TRBV30; cdr3_aa: CAWSFLQGGVGEQYF; cdr3_nt: TGTGCCTGGAGTTTTCTACAGGGTGGAGTCGGCGAGCAGTACTTC
d_call: TRBD1; j_call: TRBJ1-1; clone_size: NA; v_call: TRBV9; cdr3_aa: CASSVAPQGINTEAFF; cdr3_nt: TGTGCCAGCAGCGTAGCCCCACAGGGGATAAACACTGAAGCTTTCTTT
d_call: NA; j_call: TRBJ1-1; clone_size: few; v_call: TRBV5-4; cdr3_aa: CASSSRTRATEAFF; cdr3_nt: TGTGCCAGCAGCTCCCGGACGAGGGCCACTGAAGCTTTCTTT
d_call: NA; j_call: TRBJ1-1; clone_size: NA; v_call: TRBV7-9; cdr3_aa: CASSSSIENAEAFF; cdr3_nt: TGTGCCAGCAGCTCCTCGATTGAGAACGCTGAAGCTTTCTTT
d_call: NA; j_call: TRBJ1-1; clone_size: few; v_call: TRBV5-1; cdr3_aa: CASRYESPNTEAFF; cdr3_nt: TGCGCCAGCAGGTATGAGTCCCCGAACACTGAAGCTTTCTTT
d_call: TRBD2; j_call: TRBJ2-7; clone_size: NA; v_call: TRBV11-3; cdr3_aa: CASSLGTSSYEQYF; cdr3_nt: TGTGCCAGCAGCCTAGGGACTAGCTCCTACGAGCAGTACTTC
d_call: TRBD1; j_call: TRBJ2-7; clone_size: NA; v_call: TRBV6-5; cdr3_aa: CASSYRGQGMYEQYF; cdr3_nt: TGTGCCAGCAGTTATAGGGGACAGGGGATGTACGAGCAGTACTTC
d_call: NA; j_call: TRBJ2-7; clone_size: NA; v_call: TRBV20-1; cdr3_aa: CSARGGGEQYF; cdr3_nt: TGCAGTGCTAGAGGAGGCGGCGAGCAGTACTTC
d_call: NA; j_call: TRBJ1-1; clone_size: NA; v_call: TRBV9; cdr3_aa: CASRGGGRGDTEAFF; cdr3_nt: TGTGCCAGCAGAGGGGGGGGCAGGGGCGACACTGAAGCTTTCTTT
d_call: TRBD2; j_call: TRBJ2-1; clone_size: NA; v_call: TRBV18; cdr3_aa: CASSGTSGGHEQFF; cdr3_nt: TGTGCCAGCTCCGGGACTAGCGGGGGCCATGAGCAGTTCTTC
d_call: TRBD1; j_call: TRBJ1-2; clone_size: NA; v_call: TRBV27; cdr3_aa: CASKKTGSNGYTF; cdr3_nt: TGTGCCTCCAAGAAGACAGGGAGCAACGGCTACACCTTC
d_call: TRBD1; j_call: TRBJ1-2; clone_size: NA; v_call: TRBV7-6; cdr3_aa: CASSSDRGSGYTF; cdr3_nt: TGTGCCAGCAGCTCCGACAGGGGGTCTGGCTACACCTTC
d_call: TRBD2; j_call: TRBJ2-1; clone_size: NA; v_call: TRBV11-2; cdr3_aa: CASSFIRGGRHEQFF; cdr3_nt: TGTGCCAGCAGCTTCATCCGGGGGGGGCGGCATGAGCAGTTCTTC
d_call: NA; j_call: TRBJ1-1; clone_size: NA; v_call: TRBV7-9; cdr3_aa: CASSTSRGLNTEAFF; cdr3_nt: TGTGCCAGCAGCACCTCTAGGGGTCTGAACACTGAAGCTTTCTTT
d_call: NA; j_call: TRBJ2-2; clone_size: NA; v_call: TRBV27; cdr3_aa: CASSLFPRGELFF; cdr3_nt: TGTGCCAGCAGTTTATTCCCCCGCGGGGAGCTGTTTTTT
d_call: NA; j_call: TRBJ1-5; clone_size: NA; v_call: TRBV4-1; cdr3_aa: CASSQDQTDAHQPQHF; cdr3_nt: TGCGCCAGCAGCCAAGACCAGACAGACGCTCATCAGCCCCAGCATTTT
d_call: NA; j_call: TRBJ1-5; clone_size: NA; v_call: TRBV6-5; cdr3_aa: CASRPRRENQPQHF; cdr3_nt: TGTGCCAGCAGGCCCCGGAGGGAGAATCAGCCCCAGCATTTT
d_call: NA; j_call: TRBJ1-1; clone_size: NA; v_call: TRBV30; cdr3_aa: CAWRSLARGEAFF; cdr3_nt: TGTGCCTGGAGGTCCCTGGCCAGGGGTGAAGCTTTCTTT
d_call: TRBD1; j_call: TRBJ1-4; clone_size: NA; v_call: TRBV4-1; cdr3_aa: CASSQTTGLTTNEKLFF; cdr3_nt: TGCGCCAGCAGCCAAACGACAGGGCTCACAACTAATGAAAAACTGTTTTTT
d_call: NA; j_call: TRBJ2-7; clone_size: NA; v_call: TRBV6-1; cdr3_aa: CASSEVSYEQYF; cdr3_nt: TGTGCCAGCAGTGAGGTTAGCTACGAGCAGTACTTC
d_call: NA; j_call: TRBJ1-1; clone_size: NA; v_call: TRBV4-3; cdr3_aa: CASSQDGGAEAFF; cdr3_nt: TGCGCCAGCAGCCAAGATGGGGGGGCTGAAGCTTTCTTT
d_call: NA; j_call: TRBJ1-1; clone_size: NA; v_call: TRBV21-1; cdr3_aa: CASSKVVWLRGGNTEAFF; cdr3_nt: TGTGCCAGCAGCAAAGTGGTCTGGCTCCGAGGGGGGAACACTGAAGCTTTCTTT
d_call: TRBD1; j_call: TRBJ2-1; clone_size: NA; v_call: TRBV7-9; cdr3_aa: CASSRTGGAYNEQFF; cdr3_nt: TGTGCCAGCAGCCGCACAGGGGGCGCTTACAATGAGCAGTTCTTC